The 12 T cell receptor beta chains below all came from one sample that was sequenced in a study of cytomegalovirus exposure and HLA in healthy donors listed by TCRdb under 2017. The receptor library was made with the immunoSEQ multiplex PCR assay. For the multiplex PCR, a mixture combining 60 forward primers for TCR Vbeta segments and 13 reverse primers for TCR Jbeta segments was used. What TCRdb holds here is the immuneACCESS table cut down to in-frame rearrangements. Part of the clones is not present; checked against another copy, under half of the missing clones reflect an unresolved V gene, and the others are unexplained. Counted in this sample were some 130,000 clones; approximately 80% of them appeared once. The ten biggest clones cover over 0.95% of the sample. Input material: PBMCs. The receptors were sampled from a girl between 2 and 10 years old in good health and CMV-seronegative.

This clone was found a few times. This chain uses TRBV25-1 with TRBJ2-3, with D uncertain. CDR1 is MGHDK and CDR2 is SYGVNS in the germline V gene. V dropped 1 base and J dropped 0 bases, with 5 bases sitting between them. The CDR3 sequence is 14 residues long. The CDR3 loop is CASSESQSTDTQYF. The CDR3 coding sequence is TGTGCCAGCAGTGAATCCCAGAGCACAGATACGCAGTATTTT.

The chain has TRBV5-4 and TRBJ2-7; TRBD2 matches 15 bases. CDR1 is SGHNT, CDR2 YYREEE, per germline (reference sequence). The CDR3 runs 17 residues. The trim removed 1 base at V and 3 bases at J, leaving 5 bases unmatched. The CDR3 DNA sequence: TGTGCCAGCAGCTTGCGGACTAGCGGGGGGGCCGACTACGAGCAGTACTTC. Translating it yields CASSLRTSGGADYEQYF.

This chain connects TRBV6-4 to TRBJ2-3; 10 nucleotides match TRBD2. The trim removed 5 bases at V and 2 bases at J, leaving 4 bases unmatched. Germline CDR1 is MRHNA and CDR2 is SNTAGT. CDR3 length: 15 amino acids. The CDR3 here is CASSPSGGATDTQYF. The CDR3 DNA reads as TGTGCCAGCAGTCCCAGCGGGGGGGCCACAGATACGCAGTATTTT.

The rearrangement joins TRBV5-1 to TRBJ2-7; D is possibly TRBD2 (6 bases). Per the germline V gene, CDR1 is SGHRS and CDR2 is YFSETQ. Trimming removed 0 bases at V and 4 bases at J, with 14 bases between. This CDR3 contains 15 residues. The CDR3 region is CASSLAGGAVYEQYF. The CDR3 DNA reads TGCGCCAGCAGCTTGGCTGGAGGGGCGGTATACGAGCAGTACTTC.

The V call is TRBV28, the J call TRBJ1-3, with D perhaps TRBD1 (5 bases). Germline V gene sequence: CDR1 MDHEN, CDR2 SYDVKM. CDR3 length: 14 amino acids. Trimming shortened V by 5 bases and J by 0 bases, and 8 bases separated the two germline ends. The CDR3 loop is CASSPDSSGNTIYF. Written as DNA, the CDR3 is TGTGCCAGCAGTCCCGACAGCTCTGGAAACACCATATATTTT.

The rearrangement uses TRBV5-4 and TRBJ2-7; D possibly corresponds to TRBD2 (5 bases). This CDR3 comprises 15 residues. Trimming removed 4 bases at V and 5 bases at J, with 19 bases between. Per germline, CDR1 SGHNT and CDR2 YYREEE (reference sequence). As DNA, the CDR3 is TGTGCCAGCAGCCGGATCGAGGGTACTCTCCACGAGCAGTACTTC. Its protein is CASSRIEGTLHEQYF.

The V gene is TRBV29-1, the J gene TRBJ1-1; the match to TRBD1 covers 7 bases. Trimming cost V 1 base and J 4 bases; bases outside gene matches: 3. The CDR3 has 13 amino acids. From germline, CDR1 is SQVTM and CDR2 ANQGSEA. CDR3 region: CSVEVQGSTEAFF. In nucleotides, the CDR3 is TGCAGCGTTGAAGTACAGGGGAGCACTGAAGCTTTCTTT.

The CDR3 spells CASSHSTGELFF. The CDR3 DNA reads TGTGCCAGCAGTCACAGCACCGGGGAGCTGTTTTTT. The chain uses TRBV27 and TRBJ2-2, with D uncertain. This CDR3 is built from 12 residues. The germline V gene encodes CDR1 MNHEY and CDR2 SMNVEV (reference sequence). Trimming took off 5 bases at V and 4 bases at J, with 5 bases between the two ends.

This rearrangement joins TRBV4-1 to TRBJ2-5; TRBD2 agrees at 11 bases. Germline CDR1 and CDR2: MGHRA and YSYEKL. V dropped 3 bases and J dropped 5; count of bases not matched to a gene: 5. The CDR3 length is 15 residues. CDR3 coding DNA: TGCGCCAGCAGCCAGCTAGCGGGAGGTCTCGAGACCCAGTACTTC. Translating it yields CASSQLAGGLETQYF.

The chain links TRBV30 to TRBJ2-4; the D gene is possibly TRBD2 (6 bases). In germline, CDR1 is GTSNPN, CDR2 SVGIG (reference sequence). Trimming removed 5 bases from V and 7 bases from J, with 15 bases in between. The CDR3 sequence is 13 residues long. CDR3 nucleotides: TGTGCCTGGGCGCGTGGAGGGGAGAACATTCAGTACTTC. As protein: CAWARGGENIQYF.

The gene calls are TRBV18 and TRBJ1-5, with 9 bases lining up with TRBD1. V shed 3 bases and J 4 bases; nucleotides not matched to a gene: 4. CDR3 length: 15 residues. Germline values: CDR1 KGHSH, CDR2 LQKENI. Here the CDR3 DNA reads TGTGCCAGCTCACCGGAGGACAGGGGTAATCAGCCCCAGCATTTT. It is translated as CASSPEDRGNQPQHF.

This clone was observed a handful of times. The chain carries TRBV19 and TRBJ2-6; D is unclear. V was shortened by 5 bases and J by 4 bases, with 9 bases between the two germline ends. The V gene's germline CDR1 is LNHDA and CDR2 SQIVND (reference sequence). The CDR3 spans 14 residues. The DNA for the CDR3 is TGTGCCAGTAGTTTTATTTCGGGGGCCAACGTCCTGACTTTC. Protein: CASSFISGANVLTF.